A selection of T cell receptor beta chains follows, all from one sample in a study of identical twins. Using its own MiXCR run on the 5' RACE reads, TCRdb lists one record per CDR3 protein. The sample lists some 1,600,000 distinct CDR3 sequences, less than 35% occurring once. Sequencing used cord blood. Receptors were obtained from a newborn girl in good health. CDR3s include the opening cysteine and the closing phenylalanine or tryptophan. The D gene is left open where the match is weak. Some rows have no size entry. The others give once, few or many, or a class for an expanded clone.

clone_size: few; v_call: TRBV2; j_call: TRBJ1-2; d_call: TRBD1; cdr3_aa: CASSGTPDRVGYTF; cdr3_nt: TGTGCCAGCAGTGGCACCCCCGACAGGGTGGGCTACACCTTC
clone_size: few; v_call: TRBV29-1; j_call: TRBJ1-4; d_call: TRBD1; cdr3_aa: CSVEDRGSEKLFF; cdr3_nt: TGCAGCGTGGAGGACAGGGGGAGCGAAAAACTGTTTTTT
clone_size: few; v_call: TRBV12-3/TRBV12-4; j_call: TRBJ2-3; d_call: TRBD2; cdr3_aa: CASQKGLVIPDTQYF; cdr3_nt: TGTGCCAGCCAGAAGGGACTAGTTATCCCAGATACGCAGTATTTT
clone_size: NA; v_call: TRBV4-2; j_call: TRBJ2-5; d_call: TRBD2; cdr3_aa: CASSQILAGGEETQYF; cdr3_nt: TGTGCCAGCAGCCAAATTCTAGCGGGGGGGGAAGAGACCCAGTACTTC
clone_size: NA; v_call: TRBV10-3; j_call: TRBJ2-3; d_call: TRBD1; cdr3_aa: CAISPGTGPTVTDTQYF; cdr3_nt: TGTGCCATCAGTCCCGGGACAGGTCCCACCGTCACAGATACGCAGTATTTT
clone_size: NA; v_call: TRBV20-1; j_call: TRBJ2-6; d_call: NA; cdr3_aa: CSARDPGSGANVLTF; cdr3_nt: TGCAGTGCTAGAGATCCGGGGTCTGGGGCCAACGTCCTGACTTTC
clone_size: NA; v_call: TRBV5-1; j_call: TRBJ2-7; d_call: TRBD1; cdr3_aa: CASSLGDGTGAYEQYF; cdr3_nt: TGCGCCAGCAGCTTGGGTGACGGGACAGGGGCCTACGAGCAGTACTTC
clone_size: NA; v_call: TRBV7-2; j_call: TRBJ2-7; d_call: NA; cdr3_aa: CASSLAGPGLGDEQYF; cdr3_nt: TGTGCCAGCAGCTTAGCTGGCCCGGGACTGGGGGACGAGCAGTACTTC
clone_size: few; v_call: TRBV7-9; j_call: TRBJ2-1; d_call: NA; cdr3_aa: CASSLAQGSHNEQFF; cdr3_nt: TGTGCCAGCAGCTTGGCTCAGGGGTCCCACAATGAGCAGTTCTTC
clone_size: few; v_call: TRBV27; j_call: TRBJ1-2; d_call: NA; cdr3_aa: CASSYRTGLGGYTF; cdr3_nt: TGTGCCAGCAGTTACCGGACGGGGTTGGGTGGCTACACCTTC
clone_size: NA; v_call: TRBV5-1; j_call: TRBJ2-1; d_call: TRBD2; cdr3_aa: CASSLGLALGEQFF; cdr3_nt: TGCGCCAGCAGCTTAGGACTAGCGCTTGGTGAGCAGTTCTTC
clone_size: many; v_call: TRBV5-1; j_call: TRBJ2-7; d_call: TRBD1; cdr3_aa: CASSFGQGPSSYEQYF; cdr3_nt: TGCGCCAGCAGCTTTGGACAGGGCCCTTCCTCCTACGAGCAGTACTTC
clone_size: few; v_call: TRBV11-2; j_call: TRBJ2-3; d_call: NA; cdr3_aa: CASSGGALDTQYF; cdr3_nt: TGTGCCAGCAGCGGGGGGGCTTTAGATACGCAGTATTTT
clone_size: NA; v_call: TRBV7-6; j_call: TRBJ1-1; d_call: TRBD1; cdr3_aa: CASSGRGVATEAFF; cdr3_nt: TGTGCCAGCAGCGGCAGGGGGGTGGCCACTGAAGCTTTCTTT
clone_size: NA; v_call: TRBV14; j_call: TRBJ1-4; d_call: NA; cdr3_aa: CASSQDYGEKLFF; cdr3_nt: TGTGCCAGCAGCCAAGATTATGGTGAAAAACTGTTTTTT
clone_size: few; v_call: TRBV7-2; j_call: TRBJ2-5; d_call: TRBD1; cdr3_aa: CASSSPPTGSLHETQYF; cdr3_nt: TGTGCCAGCAGCTCCCCCCCGACAGGGAGTCTCCACGAGACCCAGTACTTC
clone_size: few; v_call: TRBV20-1; j_call: TRBJ2-5; d_call: NA; cdr3_aa: CSARDRGALLSRLQETQYF; cdr3_nt: TGCAGTGCTAGAGATAGAGGGGCTCTCTTGTCTCGACTGCAAGAGACCCAGTACTTC
clone_size: NA; v_call: TRBV12-3/TRBV12-4; j_call: TRBJ1-2; d_call: TRBD1; cdr3_aa: CASRITGGHYGYTF; cdr3_nt: TGTGCCAGCAGGATAACAGGGGGCCACTATGGCTACACCTTC
clone_size: NA; v_call: TRBV5-1; j_call: TRBJ1-2; d_call: NA; cdr3_aa: CASSLAPLTNNYGYTF; cdr3_nt: TGCGCCAGCAGCTTGGCTCCCCTGACAAATAACTATGGCTACACCTTC
clone_size: few; v_call: TRBV9; j_call: TRBJ2-3; d_call: NA; cdr3_aa: CASSVGGGASSTDTQYF; cdr3_nt: TGTGCCAGCAGCGTAGGAGGTGGGGCAAGCAGCACAGATACGCAGTATTTT
clone_size: few; v_call: TRBV6-4; j_call: TRBJ1-4; d_call: NA; cdr3_aa: CASSAQATNEKLFF; cdr3_nt: TGTGCCAGCAGTGCCCAGGCTACTAATGAAAAACTGTTTTTT
clone_size: NA; v_call: TRBV2; j_call: TRBJ2-1; d_call: TRBD2; cdr3_aa: CASTRTSGYSYNEQFF; cdr3_nt: TGTGCCAGCACCCGGACTAGCGGTTACTCCTACAATGAGCAGTTCTTC
clone_size: once; v_call: TRBV20-1; j_call: TRBJ1-2; d_call: NA; cdr3_aa: CSASWGIGDYGHTF; cdr3_nt: TGCAGTGCTAGTTGGGGAATTGGGGACTATGGCCACACCTTC
clone_size: once; v_call: TRBV20-1; j_call: TRBJ2-3; d_call: TRBD2; cdr3_aa: CSARKGTTLTDTQYF; cdr3_nt: TGCAGTGCTAGAAAAGGGACTACTCTCACAGATACGCAGTATTTT
clone_size: NA; v_call: TRBV9; j_call: TRBJ2-1; d_call: TRBD2; cdr3_aa: CASSVVSGGPYNEQFF; cdr3_nt: TGTGCCAGCAGCGTAGTTAGCGGGGGACCCTACAATGAGCAGTTCTTC
clone_size: many; v_call: TRBV12-3/TRBV12-4; j_call: TRBJ2-5; d_call: NA; cdr3_aa: CASSSGTHQETQYF; cdr3_nt: TGTGCCAGCAGTTCAGGGACCCACCAAGAGACCCAGTACTTC
clone_size: NA; v_call: TRBV5-4; j_call: TRBJ2-1; d_call: NA; cdr3_aa: CASSMGGPRYYNEQFF; cdr3_nt: TGTGCCAGCAGCATGGGGGGGCCGCGATACTACAATGAGCAGTTCTTC
clone_size: NA; v_call: TRBV20-1; j_call: TRBJ2-1; d_call: TRBD1; cdr3_aa: CSARDPLGQGPLDEQFF; cdr3_nt: TGCAGTGCTAGAGATCCTTTGGGACAGGGGCCTTTGGATGAGCAGTTCTTC
clone_size: few; v_call: TRBV5-1; j_call: TRBJ1-2; d_call: TRBD1; cdr3_aa: CASSFSPGQGGGGYTF; cdr3_nt: TGCGCCAGCAGCTTTTCCCCCGGACAGGGTGGCGGTGGCTACACCTTC
clone_size: few; v_call: TRBV7-9; j_call: TRBJ2-7; d_call: NA; cdr3_aa: CASSRALSGTLLEQYF; cdr3_nt: TGTGCCAGCAGCCGGGCTTTGTCCGGGACATTGCTCGAGCAGTACTTC
clone_size: few; v_call: TRBV2; j_call: TRBJ2-7; d_call: NA; cdr3_aa: CASSMGPPGSYEQYF; cdr3_nt: TGTGCCAGCAGTATGGGGCCTCCGGGCTCCTACGAGCAGTACTTC
clone_size: NA; v_call: TRBV6-5; j_call: TRBJ1-4; d_call: NA; cdr3_aa: CASSERGGPGEKLFF; cdr3_nt: TGTGCCAGCAGTGAAAGAGGGGGTCCGGGTGAAAAACTGTTTTTT
clone_size: NA; v_call: TRBV20-1; j_call: TRBJ1-2; d_call: TRBD1; cdr3_aa: CSAFTGGINYGYTF; cdr3_nt: TGCAGTGCATTTACAGGGGGAATTAACTATGGCTACACCTTC
clone_size: few; v_call: TRBV3-1; j_call: TRBJ1-2; d_call: NA; cdr3_aa: CASSRDSGPPYGYTF; cdr3_nt: TGTGCCAGCAGCCGAGACAGCGGTCCTCCTTATGGCTACACCTTC
clone_size: NA; v_call: TRBV6-5; j_call: TRBJ2-7; d_call: TRBD2; cdr3_aa: CASRGLAGHEQYF; cdr3_nt: TGTGCCAGCAGGGGACTAGCGGGCCACGAGCAGTACTTC
clone_size: NA; v_call: TRBV5-6; j_call: TRBJ1-2; d_call: NA; cdr3_aa: CASSFVGQGFDYGYTF; cdr3_nt: TGTGCCAGCAGCTTTGTAGGCCAGGGGTTCGACTATGGCTACACCTTC
clone_size: few; v_call: TRBV27; j_call: TRBJ1-2; d_call: NA; cdr3_aa: CASSLCCAGTYGYTF; cdr3_nt: TGTGCCAGCAGTTTATGTTGTGCAGGGACCTATGGCTACACCTTC
clone_size: many; v_call: TRBV4-2; j_call: TRBJ2-7; d_call: NA; cdr3_aa: CASSRMQVRFSYEQYF; cdr3_nt: TGTGCCAGCAGCCGGATGCAGGTTCGGTTCTCCTACGAGCAGTACTTC
clone_size: NA; v_call: TRBV20-1; j_call: TRBJ1-1; d_call: NA; cdr3_aa: CSARYSNIEAFF; cdr3_nt: TGCAGTGCTAGGTACAGCAATATTGAAGCTTTCTTT
clone_size: NA; v_call: TRBV2; j_call: TRBJ2-3; d_call: TRBD1; cdr3_aa: CASRAGQGPDTQYF; cdr3_nt: TGTGCCAGCAGGGCGGGACAGGGACCAGATACGCAGTATTTT
clone_size: NA; v_call: TRBV5-1; j_call: TRBJ2-2; d_call: NA; cdr3_aa: CASSPGVTTGELFF; cdr3_nt: TGCGCCAGCAGCCCGGGCGTAACAACCGGGGAGCTGTTTTTT
clone_size: few; v_call: TRBV28; j_call: TRBJ2-3; d_call: TRBD2; cdr3_aa: CASRREGVVDTQYF; cdr3_nt: TGTGCCAGCAGGCGGGAGGGTGTGGTAGATACGCAGTATTTT
clone_size: few; v_call: TRBV20-1; j_call: TRBJ1-5; d_call: NA; cdr3_aa: CSATFIRGRLDQPQHF; cdr3_nt: TGCAGTGCCACCTTCATCCGGGGGCGACTTGATCAGCCCCAGCATTTT
clone_size: NA; v_call: TRBV7-2; j_call: TRBJ1-2; d_call: TRBD1; cdr3_aa: CASSLVPGQTNYGYTF; cdr3_nt: TGTGCCAGCAGCTTGGTACCGGGACAGACGAACTATGGCTACACCTTC
clone_size: NA; v_call: TRBV28; j_call: TRBJ2-7; d_call: TRBD2; cdr3_aa: CASSPSGRAGQYF; cdr3_nt: TGTGCCAGCAGTCCTAGCGGGAGGGCCGGGCAGTACTTC
clone_size: NA; v_call: TRBV15; j_call: TRBJ2-3; d_call: NA; cdr3_aa: CATSSNRRARDTQYF; cdr3_nt: TGTGCCACCAGCAGTAACCGAAGGGCACGAGATACGCAGTATTTT
clone_size: few; v_call: TRBV12-3/TRBV12-4; j_call: TRBJ1-5; d_call: TRBD1; cdr3_aa: CASRAGTGDLSNQPQHF; cdr3_nt: TGTGCCAGCAGGGCGGGGACAGGGGATCTTAGCAATCAGCCCCAGCATTTT
clone_size: few; v_call: TRBV20-1; j_call: TRBJ2-4; d_call: TRBD2; cdr3_aa: CSARLAGAVAKNIQYF; cdr3_nt: TGCAGTGCTAGGCTAGCGGGGGCGGTAGCCAAAAACATTCAGTACTTC
clone_size: NA; v_call: TRBV24-1; j_call: TRBJ2-7; d_call: NA; cdr3_aa: CATSDFGSNEQYF; cdr3_nt: TGTGCCACCAGTGATTTCGGGAGCAATGAGCAGTACTTC
clone_size: few; v_call: TRBV4-2; j_call: TRBJ1-5; d_call: NA; cdr3_aa: CASSTTGRPQHF; cdr3_nt: TGTGCCAGCAGCACTACAGGGCGGCCCCAGCATTTT
clone_size: NA; v_call: TRBV5-1; j_call: TRBJ2-7; d_call: NA; cdr3_aa: CASSLRGQLYEQYF; cdr3_nt: TGCGCCAGCAGCCTTCGGGGTCAGCTTTACGAGCAGTACTTC
clone_size: NA; v_call: TRBV7-2; j_call: TRBJ2-7; d_call: TRBD2; cdr3_aa: CASSRTSVAYEQYF; cdr3_nt: TGTGCCAGCAGCAGGACTAGCGTCGCCTACGAGCAGTACTTC